This T cell receptor (beta chain) was retrieved from a study of T cell responses to AZD1222 COVID-19 vaccine. Broader study findings: Every sample of the repertoires postdated the peak T cell response. The study found vaccine-associated CD4 TCRs spanning spike, dominant at 160-218 and 743-854. A mostly white British donor set with more females was recruited, and clonal diversity was possibly underestimated.

TCRdb's copy holds only in-frame clones and misses some; the assay was immunoSEQ multiplex PCR. The sample includes around 140,000 clones, more than 85% of them seen just once. V was pared by 1 base and J by 5 bases, with 2 bases between. In germline, CDR1 is LGHDT, CDR2 YNNKEL (reference sequence). The CDR3 covers 11 residues. This clone was observed a handful of times. As yet, its antigen is unknown. This receptor was identified in an adult in good health. V gene TRBV3-1 (or the pseudogene TRBV3-2) combines with J gene TRBJ2-5; no reliable D call. The sequences come from peripheral blood, collected on day 0 of MenACWY control vaccination. The CDR3 reads CASSQGETQYF. The CDR3, as DNA: TGTGCCAGCAGCCAAGGGGAGACCCAGTACTTC.